This T cell receptor beta chain was profiled in a study of shared clonotypes between healthy human individuals. In the study overall: Three plates were used per donor for CD4 naive, three for CD4 memory, two for CD8 naive and one for CD8 memory.

Regarding this clone: What it recognizes is unknown.

The study, taken as a whole, reports: Few donors limited the genetic and exposure-history diversity represented.

The germline CDR1 and CDR2 sequences are MDHEN and SYDVKM. The ends lost 4 bases at V and 1 base at J; junction bases unmatched: 17. The CDR3 loop spans 19 amino acids. Data came from immunoSEQ multiplex PCR; TCRdb stores just in-frame clones and leaves some out. This table has about a million clones, about 80% appearing once. Free of recent acute infections or vaccinations, the donors were healthy HIV-negative adults. V is TRBV28 and J is TRBJ2-3, with TRBD2 matching 7 bases. This clonotype originated in a man between 18 and 29 years old in good health. Some clones in this sample may be carry-over from other donors' samples. The sequenced sample consisted of memory CD4+ T cells from PBMCs. Stated subset: CD45RA-negative fraction. CDR3 nucleotides: TGTGCCAGCAGTTCTAGAAAAAGATGGGAGGGTTCTGGCACAGATACGCAGTATTTT. This translates into CASSSRKRWEGSGTDTQYF.